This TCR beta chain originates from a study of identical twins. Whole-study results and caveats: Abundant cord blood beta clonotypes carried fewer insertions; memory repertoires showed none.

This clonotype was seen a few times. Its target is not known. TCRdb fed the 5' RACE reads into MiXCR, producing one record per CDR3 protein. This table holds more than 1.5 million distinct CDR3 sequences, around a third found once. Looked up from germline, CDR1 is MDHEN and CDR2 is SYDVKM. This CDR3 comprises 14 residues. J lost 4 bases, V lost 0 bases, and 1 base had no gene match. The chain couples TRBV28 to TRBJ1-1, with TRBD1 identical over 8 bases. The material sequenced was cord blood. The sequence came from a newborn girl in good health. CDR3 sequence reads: CASSLWTGATEAFF. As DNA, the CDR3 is TGTGCCAGCAGTTTATGGACAGGGGCCACTGAAGCTTTCTTT.